Each of the 30 T cell receptor beta chains below was sequenced from the same sample in a study of T cells in Graves' hyperthyroidism and ophthalmopathy. Amplification of TCR beta CDR3 regions used RNA as the template. The study used the HTBI primer set for a first-round RT-PCR of the TCR CDR3. TCRdb used MiXCR to reprocess the multiplex PCR reads, holding one entry per CDR3 protein. The data contain more than 350,000 distinct CDR3 sequences, around 15% of them singletons. Source material: blood. The receptors originated from a woman aged 60-70 years with Graves' ophthalmopathy.

There are many counts of this clonotype. V usage is TRBV30 and J usage is TRBJ2-1, with D tentatively TRBD1 (6 bases). CDR1 GTSNPN and CDR2 SVGIG come from the germline V gene (reference sequence). CDR3 length equals 14 residues. Trimming shortened V by 2 bases and J by 4 bases, and 12 bases separated the two germline ends. CDR3 nucleotides: TGTGCCTGGAGTTTCCTACAGGGATACAATGAGCAGTTCTTC. This codes for CAWSFLQGYNEQFF.

This clonotype turned up a few times. The chain has TRBV11-2 and TRBJ2-5; 10 bases line up with TRBD1. The CDR3 is 19 amino acids. CDR1 is SGHAT, CDR2 FQNNGV, per germline. V was clipped by 2 bases and J by 5 bases; unmatched bases: 17. The DNA for the CDR3 is TGTGCCAGCAGCTTACTTCTGGGGGGACAGGGGAGAGGTGGCGAGACCCAGTACTTC. This codes for CASSLLLGGQGRGGETQYF.

This rearrangement joins TRBV28 to TRBJ2-1; no clear D gene. The germline gives CDR1 MDHEN, CDR2 SYDVKM. Trimming took off 8 bases at V and 9 bases at J, with 8 bases between the two ends. The CDR3 is made up of 10 amino acids. The CDR3 nucleotides are TGTGCCAGCCCCCCCCCTGAGCAGTTCTTC. Translation gives CASPPPEQFF.

This clonotype was observed at least ten times. V and J are TRBV27 and TRBJ2-7; D uncertain. The CDR3 loop spans 13 amino acids. Trimming cost V 6 bases and J 0 bases, with 9 bases left between them. CDR1 MNHEY and CDR2 SMNVEV come from the germline V gene (reference sequence). The CDR3: CASRKRNSYEQYF. CDR3 nucleotides: TGTGCCAGCAGGAAAAGGAACTCCTACGAGCAGTACTTC.

This clonotype was picked up a small number of times. The chain links TRBV7-3 to TRBJ2-7; D is tentatively TRBD1 or TRBD2 (5 bases each). Germline loops: CDR1 SGHTA, CDR2 FQGTGA. The CDR3 extends over 15 amino acids. Trimming stripped 4 bases from V and 3 bases from J, with 16 bases between. CDR3 protein: CASSSSPGPGYEQYF. DNA of the CDR3: TGTGCCAGCAGCTCTTCTCCGGGGCCGGGCTACGAGCAGTACTTC.

This clonotype showed up many times. This sequence joins TRBV30 and TRBJ1-1; D not certain. This CDR3 spans 12 amino acids. The V gene's germline CDR1 is GTSNPN and CDR2 SVGIG (reference sequence). The V end lost 0 bases, the J end lost 7 bases, and 9 bases lay between the germline ends. The CDR3: CAWSVMGNEAFF. The CDR3 DNA reads as TGTGCCTGGAGTGTAATGGGGAATGAAGCTTTCTTT.

This clonotype appeared many times. The V call is TRBV2, the J call TRBJ1-1, with TRBD1 matching over 9 bases. The V segment lost 5 bases and the J segment 2 bases; nucleotides outside the gene matches: 6. The CDR3 covers 15 residues. The V gene's germline CDR1 is SNHLY and CDR2 FYNNEI. This CDR3 reads CASSRSDRGNTEAFF. CDR3 sequence (DNA): TGTGCCAGCAGTCGCTCGGACAGGGGAAACACTGAAGCTTTCTTT.

This clonotype was picked up many times. The chain combines TRBV27 with TRBJ1-4; D not resolved. The CDR3 is 15 residues long. Germline V gene lookup returns CDR1 MNHEY and CDR2 SMNVEV (reference sequence). V was cut by 6 bases and J by 5 bases, with 16 bases left in between. CDR3 protein: CASSPSGNFNEKLFF. CDR3 DNA: TGTGCCAGCAGCCCCTCCGGGAACTTCAATGAAAAACTGTTTTTT.

This clonotype was seen at least ten times. The chain is built from TRBV12-3 or TRBV12-4 and TRBJ2-1; TRBD1 or TRBD2 may be the D gene (5 bases each). The V gene lost 6 bases and the J gene lost 2 bases, with 14 bases spanning the gap. The CDR3 is 15 residues long. The DNA for the CDR3 is TGTGCCAGCAGCTCCCTGGGGGAGACCTACAATGAGCAGTTCTTC. It is translated as CASSSLGETYNEQFF.

The chain combines TRBV20-1 with TRBJ2-2; D uncertain. The CDR3 sequence is 14 residues long. The V end was cut by 0 bases, the J end by 0 bases, with 5 bases between. Germline lookup yields CDR1 DFQATT and CDR2 SNEGSKA (reference sequence). CDR3 coding DNA: TGCAGTGCTAGAGACGATTCGAACACCGGGGAGCTGTTTTTT. Translated, it gives CSARDDSNTGELFF.

This clonotype was counted at least ten times. The V gene is TRBV2, the J gene TRBJ2-2; 7 positions agree with TRBD2. From germline, CDR1 is SNHLY and CDR2 FYNNEI. The CDR3 has 16 residues. After removal of 2 bases from V and 0 bases from J, the junction contained 3 bases not matched to a gene. DNA for the CDR3: TGTGCCAGCAGTGAATGGAGCGGGACGAACACCGGGGAGCTGTTTTTT. Translation gives CASSEWSGTNTGELFF.

The chain uses TRBV14 and TRBJ2-1; either TRBD1 or TRBD2 may fit D (6 bases each). There are 14 residues in the CDR3. V lost 2 bases to trimming and J lost 10 bases, with 15 bases between them. Germline V gives CDR1 SGHDN, CDR2 FVKESK. The CDR3 loop is CASSQRSGALEQFF. The CDR3 region has the DNA TGTGCCAGCAGCCAACGTTCGGGGGCCTTGGAGCAGTTCTTC.

The V gene is TRBV2, the J gene TRBJ2-7, with D perhaps assigned TRBD1 or TRBD2 (5 bases each). Germline CDR1 is SNHLY and CDR2 is FYNNEI. V lost 7 bases and J lost 3, with 10 bases in between. CDR3 length: 12 amino acids. The CDR3 spells CASTEGSYEQYF. CDR3 in DNA: TGTGCCAGCACCGAGGGGAGCTACGAGCAGTACTTC.

This clonotype has at least ten counts. The chain carries TRBV29-1 and TRBJ2-3; 10 nucleotides align to TRBD2. Germline V lookup: CDR1 SQVTM, CDR2 ANQGSEA. Unmatched junction bases numbered 11, after V lost 7 bases and J lost 4 bases. There are 15 residues in the CDR3. The CDR3 loop reads CSGASSGRRPDTQYF. For the CDR3, the DNA is TGCAGCGGCGCGTCTAGCGGGAGACGCCCAGATACGCAGTATTTT.

Of note for this clonotype: With a much larger clone just one base away, this may be a read error. The chain couples TRBV18 to TRBJ2-7, with D possibly being TRBD1 (5 bases). Trimming took 0 bases from V and 9 from J, leaving 15 bases between them. Germline assignment: CDR1 KGHSH and CDR2 LQKENI. This CDR3 spans 14 amino acids. CDR3 nucleotide sequence: TGTGCCAGCTCACCACCGGCAGGGTCTAACGGGCAGTACTTC. Protein product: CASSPPAGSNGQYF. Full variable domain (rest looked up from reference TRBV18 and TRBJ2-7): NAGVMQNPRHLVRRRGQEARLRCSPMKGHSHVYWYRQLPEEGLKFMVYLQKENIIDESGMPKERFSAEFPKEGPSILRIQQVVRGDSAAYFCASSPPAGSNGQYFGPGTRLTVT.

This clonotype came up a few times. The chain couples TRBV12-3 or TRBV12-4 to TRBJ2-6; D gene uncertain. Deletions cut 7 bases from V and 4 bases from J, with 8 bases between. The CDR3 is 13 residues long. For the CDR3, the DNA is TGTGCCAGCAATCATGGGGGGGCCAACGTCCTGACTTTC. The encoded protein is CASNHGGANVLTF.

Many counts were recorded for this clonotype. The rearrangement links TRBV2 to TRBJ2-7; D possibly corresponds to TRBD2 (9 bases). Germline V lookup: CDR1 SNHLY, CDR2 FYNNEI. The CDR3 runs to 15 residues. V lost 8 bases, J lost 2 bases, and 19 bases lay in between. Written as DNA, the CDR3 is TGTGCCAGCGCTCAGGGGGCGGGGGGGGCCTACGAGCAGTACTTC. Protein sequence: CASAQGAGGAYEQYF.

This clonotype was counted ten times or more. J is TRBJ2-3 and V is TRBV11-2; 7 positions agree with TRBD2. The CDR3 length is 17 residues. Per germline, CDR1 SGHAT and CDR2 FQNNGV. V gave up 1 base and J gave up 0 bases; unmatched junction bases: 7. The CDR3 region has the DNA TGTGCCAGCAGCTTAGGTTGGCTAGCGGACAGCACAGATACGCAGTATTTT. Its translation: CASSLGWLADSTDTQYF.

This clonotype was seen more than once but under ten times. The V call is TRBV2, the J call TRBJ2-5, with D perhaps matching TRBD1 (5 bases). This CDR3 comprises 16 residues. The germline V and J ends were trimmed by 10 bases and 4 bases, with 25 bases remaining between them. Germline values: CDR1 SNHLY, CDR2 FYNNEI. This CDR3 reads CATTTSGFLELETQYF. In DNA, the CDR3 is TGTGCCACCACCACATCAGGGTTTCTCGAGTTAGAGACCCAGTACTTC.

This clonotype was observed a handful of times. V is TRBV29-1 and J is TRBJ2-1, with TRBD1 matching 8 bases. The length of the CDR3 is 14 residues. The V gene's germline CDR1 is SQVTM and CDR2 ANQGSEA. Germline trimming cut 4 bases from V and 8 bases from J; bases unmatched to any gene: 10. The chain's CDR3 is CSVVPPDRVDEQFF. CDR3 bases: TGCAGCGTTGTCCCCCCGGACAGGGTGGATGAGCAGTTCTTC.

The genes are TRBV12-3 or TRBV12-4 and TRBJ1-6; 8 nucleotides agree with TRBD1. The trim removed 8 bases at V and 7 bases at J, leaving 7 bases unmatched. CDR3 length: 14 residues. The CDR3: CASGAGGQNSPLHF. The DNA for the CDR3 is TGTGCCAGCGGGGCAGGGGGCCAAAATTCACCCCTCCACTTT.

This clonotype was seen many times. CDR3 DNA sequence: TGCGCCAGCGAAAACGGACTTGCGAACACCGGGGAGCTGTTTTTT. It specifies CASENGLANTGELFF. The chain carries TRBV5-1 and TRBJ2-2, with D tentatively TRBD2 (5 bases). Trimming pared 7 bases from V and 0 bases from J, leaving 13 bases between. Germline lookup yields CDR1 SGHRS and CDR2 YFSETQ. This CDR3 has 15 amino acids.

This clonotype came up many times. The chain couples TRBV5-1 to TRBJ2-1; 9 bases fit TRBD1. CDR1 SGHRS and CDR2 YFSETQ come from the germline V gene. The CDR3 has 17 amino acids. V lost 3 bases to trimming and J lost 5 bases; unmatched junction nucleotides: 12. The CDR3 DNA reads TGCGCCAGCAGCTCACAACCAGGACAGGGGCGGAACAATGAGCAGTTCTTC. Translation: CASSSQPGQGRNNEQFF.

The chain links TRBV20-1 to TRBJ2-5; 8 nucleotides agree with TRBD1. Germline V gene lookup returns CDR1 DFQATT and CDR2 SNEGSKA (reference sequence). The CDR3 runs 17 residues. V lost 2 bases, J lost 5 bases, and 16 bases stayed unmatched. The CDR3 region has the DNA TGCAGTGCTAGAACTCCGACAGGGGCCCCCTTCGCGGAGACCCAGTACTTC. Its protein product is CSARTPTGAPFAETQYF.

The genes are TRBV27 and TRBJ2-1; TRBD1 matches 7 bases. The CDR3 is 15 residues long. CDR1 and CDR2 (germline): MNHEY, SMNVEV (reference sequence). After removal of 5 bases from V and 8 bases from J, the junction contained 12 bases not matched to a gene. As DNA, the CDR3 is TGTGCCAGCAGTCCCAAACAGGGGTTGGGGGATGAGCAGTTCTTC. Translated: CASSPKQGLGDEQFF.

The chain uses TRBV6-2 or TRBV6-3 and TRBJ2-1; D is undetermined. The CDR3 runs 15 residues. V lost 0 bases, J lost 1 base, and 7 bases lay in between. Germline V gene lookup returns CDR1 MNHEY and CDR2 SVGEGT. The CDR3 reads CASSYSVPSYNEQFF. The CDR3 nucleotides read TGTGCCAGCAGTTACTCGGTACCATCCTACAATGAGCAGTTCTTC.

The chain couples TRBV11-2 to TRBJ2-3; 7 nucleotides align to TRBD1. There are 13 residues in the CDR3. Germline trimming cut 6 bases from V and 6 bases from J; bases unmatched to any gene: 6. Germline lookup yields CDR1 SGHAT and CDR2 FQNNGV. CDR3 DNA sequence: TGTGCCAGCAGACGGAGACAGGGCGATACGCAGTATTTT. It translates to CASRRRQGDTQYF.

This clonotype was observed at least ten times. The chain links TRBV5-5 to TRBJ2-1; D call uncertain. This CDR3 contains 14 residues. The V end was cut by 4 bases, the J end by 6 bases, with 14 bases between. Germline V gene lookup returns CDR1 SGHKS and CDR2 YYEKEE (reference sequence). CDR3 DNA sequence: TGTGCCAGCAGCGCGCTCCGGGTCCTCAATGAGCAGTTCTTC. It codes for CASSALRVLNEQFF.

This clonotype was seen only a few times. The chain carries TRBV6-1 and TRBJ2-7, with 8 nucleotides matching TRBD2. J lost 5 bases, V lost 6 bases, and 9 bases had no gene match. The germline gives CDR1 MNHNS, CDR2 SASEGT. The CDR3 contains 14 residues. The CDR3 loop is CASRSGLADNEQYF. CDR3 sequence (DNA): TGTGCCAGCAGATCCGGACTAGCAGATAACGAGCAGTACTTC.

This clonotype was counted at least ten times. This CDR3 is CSASLLAGGSAYEQYF. CDR3 coding DNA: TGCAGTGCTAGCCTGCTAGCGGGAGGGAGCGCCTACGAGCAGTACTTC. V and J are TRBV20-1 and TRBJ2-7, with TRBD2 identical over 12 bases. CDR3 size: 16 residues. Germline-derived CDR1 and CDR2 are DFQATT and SNEGSKA (reference sequence). The V and J ends lost 3 bases and 2 bases, in that order; junction bases with no gene match: 8.